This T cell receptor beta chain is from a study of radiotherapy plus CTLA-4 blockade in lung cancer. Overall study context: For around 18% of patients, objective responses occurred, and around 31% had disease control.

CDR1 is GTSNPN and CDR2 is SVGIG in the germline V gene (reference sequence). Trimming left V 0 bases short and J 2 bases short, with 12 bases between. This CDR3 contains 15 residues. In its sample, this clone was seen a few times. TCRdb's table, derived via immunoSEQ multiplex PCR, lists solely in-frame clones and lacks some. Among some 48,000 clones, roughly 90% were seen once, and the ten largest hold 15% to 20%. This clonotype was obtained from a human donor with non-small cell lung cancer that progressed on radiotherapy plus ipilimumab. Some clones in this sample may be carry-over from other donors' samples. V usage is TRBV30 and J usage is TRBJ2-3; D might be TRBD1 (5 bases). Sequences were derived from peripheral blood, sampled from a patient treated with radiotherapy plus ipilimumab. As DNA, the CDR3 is TGTGCCTGGAGTGTAGATGGCAGGGCCACAGATACGCAGTATTTT. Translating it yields CAWSVDGRATDTQYF.